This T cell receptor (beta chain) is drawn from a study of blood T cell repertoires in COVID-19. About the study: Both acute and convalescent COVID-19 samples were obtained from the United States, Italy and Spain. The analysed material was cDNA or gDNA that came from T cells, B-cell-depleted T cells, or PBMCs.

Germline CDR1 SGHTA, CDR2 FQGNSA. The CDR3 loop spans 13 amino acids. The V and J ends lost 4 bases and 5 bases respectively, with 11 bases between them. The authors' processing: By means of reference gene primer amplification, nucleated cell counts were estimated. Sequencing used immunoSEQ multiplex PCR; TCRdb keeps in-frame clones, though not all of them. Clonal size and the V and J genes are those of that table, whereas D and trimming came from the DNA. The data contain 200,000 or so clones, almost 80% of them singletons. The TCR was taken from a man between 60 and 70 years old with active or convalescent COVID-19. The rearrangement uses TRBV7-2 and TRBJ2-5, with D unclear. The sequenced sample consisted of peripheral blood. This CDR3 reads CASSSSWSETQYF. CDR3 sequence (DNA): TGTGCCAGCAGCTCCTCGTGGAGTGAGACCCAGTACTTC. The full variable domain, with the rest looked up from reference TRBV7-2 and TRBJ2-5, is GAGVSQSPSNKVTEKGKDVELRCDPISGHTALYWYRQSLGQGLEFLIYFQGNSAPDKSGLPSDRFSAERTGGSVSTLTIQRTQQEDSAVYLCASSSSWSETQYFGPGTRLLVL.